These 20 T cell receptor beta chains were all obtained from the same sample, sequenced in a study of long-term antiretroviral therapy in people with HIV. Runs used v3.0 of the immunoSEQ assay and were done at survey level. Assay used: immunoSEQ multiplex PCR; TCRdb lists only in-frame clones, some missing. Here the sample spans 20,000 to 30,000 clones, 85% to 95% being singletons. The material was unsorted PBMCs, obtained roughly 5 years after starting antiretroviral therapy. The receptor set was obtained from a woman in her forties or fifties with HIV.

This clone was detected once. The chain carries TRBV28 and TRBJ1-5, with no clear D. V was trimmed by 5 bases and J by 0 bases, leaving 11 bases between them. The CDR3 contains 15 residues. Germline CDR1 MDHEN, CDR2 SYDVKM. The CDR3 sequence is CASSLRGYSNQPQHF. As DNA, the CDR3 is TGTGCCAGCAGTCTCCGCGGGTATAGCAATCAGCCCCAGCATTTT.

V usage is TRBV4-1 and J usage is TRBJ2-5, with D possibly TRBD1 on 6 matching bases. The CDR3 loop spans 14 amino acids. The V gene's germline CDR1 is MGHRA and CDR2 YSYEKL. Trimming removed 6 bases from V and 4 bases from J, with 15 bases in between. The CDR3 DNA reads TGCGCCAGCAGGGCGGACAGCCGGGCAGAGACCCAGTACTTC. This codes for CASRADSRAETQYF.

This chain joins TRBV27 and TRBJ2-3; D is undetermined. With 3 bases removed from V and 0 bases from J, the gap between germline ends came to 7 bases. The CDR3 extends over 14 amino acids. CDR1 MNHEY and CDR2 SMNVEV come from the germline V gene (reference sequence). The CDR3 nucleotides are TGTGCCAGCAGTTTTGGCAGAAGCACAGATACGCAGTATTTT. It yields the protein CASSFGRSTDTQYF.

The chain uses TRBV7-6 and TRBJ2-1, with D hard to call. Trimming took off 3 bases at V and 10 bases at J, with 10 bases between the two ends. This CDR3 comprises 12 residues. The germline gives CDR1 SGHVS, CDR2 FNYEAQ. CDR3 nucleotide sequence: TGTGCCAGCAGCTTGGTTGACGAAGAGCAGTTCTTC. This sequence encodes CASSLVDEEQFF.

The chain is built from TRBV18 and TRBJ1-1; D might be TRBD1 (6 bases). This CDR3 comprises 16 residues. V dropped 3 bases and J dropped 9 bases, with 23 bases sitting between them. Germline V gene lookup returns CDR1 KGHSH and CDR2 LQKENI. CDR3 residues: CASSPIPTGPSGKAFF. The CDR3 nucleotides are TGTGCCAGCTCACCGATCCCTACAGGGCCTTCGGGAAAAGCTTTCTTT.

The chain uses TRBV7-2 and TRBJ2-3; TRBD2 matches at 9 bases. The CDR3 runs 18 residues. Germline V lookup: CDR1 SGHTA, CDR2 FQGNSA. With 4 bases clipped from V and 6 bases from J, the junction kept 17 bases outside the gene matches. CDR3 residues: CASSSTYGTSTFRDTQYF. The CDR3 DNA is TGTGCCAGCAGCTCAACTTACGGGACTAGCACGTTCCGGGATACGCAGTATTTT.

This chain links TRBV28 with TRBJ2-7; 7 bases line up with TRBD1. Germline trimming cut 5 bases from V and 2 bases from J; bases unmatched to any gene: 6. Germline CDR1 and CDR2: MDHEN and SYDVKM. This CDR3 is built from 14 residues. CDR3 residues: CASSLGTAAYEQYF. The CDR3 DNA sequence: TGTGCCAGCAGTCTCGGGACAGCCGCCTACGAGCAGTACTTC. The full variable domain, in which reference TRBV28 and TRBJ2-7 provide the parts outside the CDR3, is DVKVTQSSRYLVKRTGEKVFLECVQDMDHENMFWYRQDPGLGLRLIYFSYDVKMKEKGDIPEGYSVSREKKERFSLILESASTNQTSMYLCASSLGTAAYEQYFGPGTRLTVT.

V is TRBV28 and J is TRBJ2-1; D not certain. CDR1 and CDR2 from the germline V gene are MDHEN and SYDVKM. This CDR3 has 16 amino acids. V lost 4 bases and J lost 0, with 13 bases in between. As DNA, the CDR3 is TGTGCCAGCAGTTATGTCCCCGACTCCTCCTACAATGAGCAGTTCTTC. It is translated as CASSYVPDSSYNEQFF.

The rearrangement joins TRBV6-5 to TRBJ1-1; D unresolved. CDR3 length: 15 residues. Per the germline V gene, CDR1 is MNHEY and CDR2 is SVGAGI. V lost 4 bases and J 0 bases, leaving 12 bases between the germline ends. The CDR3 is CASSLNEQLNTEAFF. The CDR3 nucleotides read TGTGCCAGCAGTTTGAACGAGCAACTGAACACTGAAGCTTTCTTT.

The rearrangement links TRBV5-1 to TRBJ2-7; 12 bases map to TRBD2. V gave up 4 bases and J gave up 4 bases; unmatched junction bases: 3. The CDR3 has 14 residues. Germline-derived CDR1 and CDR2 are SGHRS and YFSETQ. CDR3 residues: CASSVTSGSYEQYF. The CDR3 coding sequence is TGCGCCAGCAGCGTGACTAGCGGGAGTTACGAGCAGTACTTC.

The chain carries TRBV9 and TRBJ1-3; D not certain. V was cut by 3 bases and J by 0 bases, with 10 bases left in between. The V gene's germline CDR1 is SGDLS and CDR2 YYNGEE. This CDR3 spans 15 amino acids. CDR3 DNA sequence: TGTGCCAGCAGCGCCGACATGAGCTCTGGAAACACCATATATTTT. Translating it yields CASSADMSSGNTIYF.

This clone was seen a single time. The rearrangement joins TRBV28 to TRBJ2-2, with D unclear. This CDR3 is built from 14 residues. Deletions cut 7 bases from V and 2 bases from J, with 11 bases between. Germline assignment: CDR1 MDHEN and CDR2 SYDVKM. Here the CDR3 reads CASTVGTNTGELFF. The CDR3 DNA sequence: TGTGCCAGCACCGTGGGAACCAACACCGGGGAGCTGTTTTTT.

V is TRBV6-5 and J is TRBJ2-7; 7 bases are shared with TRBD2. From germline, CDR1 is MNHEY and CDR2 SVGAGI. The CDR3 has 14 amino acids. Trimming cost V 5 bases and J 3 bases; bases outside gene matches: 7. CDR3 coding DNA: TGTGCCAGCAGTATTCTCACGGGAGGCTACGAGCAGTACTTC. It specifies CASSILTGGYEQYF.

The chain links TRBV5-6 to TRBJ2-7; D unresolved. V gave up 6 bases and J gave up 2 bases, with 12 bases separating them. The CDR3 consists of 13 residues. Germline lookup yields CDR1 SGHDT and CDR2 YYEEEE. CDR3 sequence reads: CASTPAVPYEQYF. CDR3 DNA: TGTGCCAGCACCCCCGCCGTGCCCTACGAGCAGTACTTC.

The chain has TRBV29-1 and TRBJ2-2, with a weak D call TRBD1 (6 bases). The CDR3 spans 14 residues. CDR1 is SQVTM and CDR2 is ANQGSEA in the germline V gene. V was trimmed by 7 bases and J by 4 bases, leaving 16 bases between them. This chain's CDR3 is CSGARGSGTGELFF. DNA of the CDR3: TGCAGCGGCGCCAGGGGAAGTGGCACCGGGGAGCTGTTTTTT.

The rearrangement links TRBV19 to TRBJ2-7; TRBD2 aligns across 7 bases. Germline CDR1 is LNHDA and CDR2 is SQIVND (reference sequence). The CDR3 is 15 residues long. Germline trimming cut 4 bases from V and 4 bases from J; bases unmatched to any gene: 10. CDR3 sequence (DNA): TGTGCCAGTAGTACCCAGGGAGGGGCGACGTACGAGCAGTACTTC. Its translation is CASSTQGGATYEQYF.

V and J are TRBV6-1 and TRBJ1-5; weak D call: TRBD1 (6 bases). Germline CDR1 is MNHNS and CDR2 is SASEGT. This CDR3 comprises 15 residues. The V gene lost 5 bases and the J gene lost 1 base, with 12 bases spanning the gap. The DNA of the CDR3 is TGTGCCAGCAGTAGGACAGACCTCAGCAATCAGCCCCAGCATTTT. This sequence encodes CASSRTDLSNQPQHF.

V gene TRBV28 combines with J gene TRBJ2-3; D gene uncertain. V was trimmed by 2 bases and J by 0 bases, leaving 9 bases between them. CDR3 size: 15 residues. Germline CDR1 MDHEN, CDR2 SYDVKM. CDR3 protein: CASSLKPWSTDTQYF. The CDR3 nucleotides are TGTGCCAGCAGTTTAAAGCCGTGGAGCACAGATACGCAGTATTTT. Variable domain in full (rest from reference TRBV28 and TRBJ2-3): DVKVTQSSRYLVKRTGEKVFLECVQDMDHENMFWYRQDPGLGLRLIYFSYDVKMKEKGDIPEGYSVSREKKERFSLILESASTNQTSMYLCASSLKPWSTDTQYFGPGTRLTVL.

The genes are TRBV5-1 and TRBJ2-3; a possible D gene is TRBD2 (5 bases). V lost 0 bases, J lost 2 bases, and 13 bases lay in between. This CDR3 is 16 amino acids long. Germline-derived CDR1 and CDR2 are SGHRS and YFSETQ. Written as DNA, the CDR3 is TGCGCCAGCAGCTTGGTAGCTAGCCCAATCACAGATACGCAGTATTTT. It codes for CASSLVASPITDTQYF.

This sequence joins TRBV7-6 and TRBJ2-1; D unclear. V was cut by 1 base and J by 6 bases, with 1 base left in between. CDR1 is SGHVS and CDR2 is FNYEAQ in the germline V gene. The CDR3 loop spans 11 amino acids. CDR3 sequence reads: CASSLGNEQFF. In nucleotides, the CDR3 is TGTGCCAGCAGCTTAGGCAATGAGCAGTTCTTC.